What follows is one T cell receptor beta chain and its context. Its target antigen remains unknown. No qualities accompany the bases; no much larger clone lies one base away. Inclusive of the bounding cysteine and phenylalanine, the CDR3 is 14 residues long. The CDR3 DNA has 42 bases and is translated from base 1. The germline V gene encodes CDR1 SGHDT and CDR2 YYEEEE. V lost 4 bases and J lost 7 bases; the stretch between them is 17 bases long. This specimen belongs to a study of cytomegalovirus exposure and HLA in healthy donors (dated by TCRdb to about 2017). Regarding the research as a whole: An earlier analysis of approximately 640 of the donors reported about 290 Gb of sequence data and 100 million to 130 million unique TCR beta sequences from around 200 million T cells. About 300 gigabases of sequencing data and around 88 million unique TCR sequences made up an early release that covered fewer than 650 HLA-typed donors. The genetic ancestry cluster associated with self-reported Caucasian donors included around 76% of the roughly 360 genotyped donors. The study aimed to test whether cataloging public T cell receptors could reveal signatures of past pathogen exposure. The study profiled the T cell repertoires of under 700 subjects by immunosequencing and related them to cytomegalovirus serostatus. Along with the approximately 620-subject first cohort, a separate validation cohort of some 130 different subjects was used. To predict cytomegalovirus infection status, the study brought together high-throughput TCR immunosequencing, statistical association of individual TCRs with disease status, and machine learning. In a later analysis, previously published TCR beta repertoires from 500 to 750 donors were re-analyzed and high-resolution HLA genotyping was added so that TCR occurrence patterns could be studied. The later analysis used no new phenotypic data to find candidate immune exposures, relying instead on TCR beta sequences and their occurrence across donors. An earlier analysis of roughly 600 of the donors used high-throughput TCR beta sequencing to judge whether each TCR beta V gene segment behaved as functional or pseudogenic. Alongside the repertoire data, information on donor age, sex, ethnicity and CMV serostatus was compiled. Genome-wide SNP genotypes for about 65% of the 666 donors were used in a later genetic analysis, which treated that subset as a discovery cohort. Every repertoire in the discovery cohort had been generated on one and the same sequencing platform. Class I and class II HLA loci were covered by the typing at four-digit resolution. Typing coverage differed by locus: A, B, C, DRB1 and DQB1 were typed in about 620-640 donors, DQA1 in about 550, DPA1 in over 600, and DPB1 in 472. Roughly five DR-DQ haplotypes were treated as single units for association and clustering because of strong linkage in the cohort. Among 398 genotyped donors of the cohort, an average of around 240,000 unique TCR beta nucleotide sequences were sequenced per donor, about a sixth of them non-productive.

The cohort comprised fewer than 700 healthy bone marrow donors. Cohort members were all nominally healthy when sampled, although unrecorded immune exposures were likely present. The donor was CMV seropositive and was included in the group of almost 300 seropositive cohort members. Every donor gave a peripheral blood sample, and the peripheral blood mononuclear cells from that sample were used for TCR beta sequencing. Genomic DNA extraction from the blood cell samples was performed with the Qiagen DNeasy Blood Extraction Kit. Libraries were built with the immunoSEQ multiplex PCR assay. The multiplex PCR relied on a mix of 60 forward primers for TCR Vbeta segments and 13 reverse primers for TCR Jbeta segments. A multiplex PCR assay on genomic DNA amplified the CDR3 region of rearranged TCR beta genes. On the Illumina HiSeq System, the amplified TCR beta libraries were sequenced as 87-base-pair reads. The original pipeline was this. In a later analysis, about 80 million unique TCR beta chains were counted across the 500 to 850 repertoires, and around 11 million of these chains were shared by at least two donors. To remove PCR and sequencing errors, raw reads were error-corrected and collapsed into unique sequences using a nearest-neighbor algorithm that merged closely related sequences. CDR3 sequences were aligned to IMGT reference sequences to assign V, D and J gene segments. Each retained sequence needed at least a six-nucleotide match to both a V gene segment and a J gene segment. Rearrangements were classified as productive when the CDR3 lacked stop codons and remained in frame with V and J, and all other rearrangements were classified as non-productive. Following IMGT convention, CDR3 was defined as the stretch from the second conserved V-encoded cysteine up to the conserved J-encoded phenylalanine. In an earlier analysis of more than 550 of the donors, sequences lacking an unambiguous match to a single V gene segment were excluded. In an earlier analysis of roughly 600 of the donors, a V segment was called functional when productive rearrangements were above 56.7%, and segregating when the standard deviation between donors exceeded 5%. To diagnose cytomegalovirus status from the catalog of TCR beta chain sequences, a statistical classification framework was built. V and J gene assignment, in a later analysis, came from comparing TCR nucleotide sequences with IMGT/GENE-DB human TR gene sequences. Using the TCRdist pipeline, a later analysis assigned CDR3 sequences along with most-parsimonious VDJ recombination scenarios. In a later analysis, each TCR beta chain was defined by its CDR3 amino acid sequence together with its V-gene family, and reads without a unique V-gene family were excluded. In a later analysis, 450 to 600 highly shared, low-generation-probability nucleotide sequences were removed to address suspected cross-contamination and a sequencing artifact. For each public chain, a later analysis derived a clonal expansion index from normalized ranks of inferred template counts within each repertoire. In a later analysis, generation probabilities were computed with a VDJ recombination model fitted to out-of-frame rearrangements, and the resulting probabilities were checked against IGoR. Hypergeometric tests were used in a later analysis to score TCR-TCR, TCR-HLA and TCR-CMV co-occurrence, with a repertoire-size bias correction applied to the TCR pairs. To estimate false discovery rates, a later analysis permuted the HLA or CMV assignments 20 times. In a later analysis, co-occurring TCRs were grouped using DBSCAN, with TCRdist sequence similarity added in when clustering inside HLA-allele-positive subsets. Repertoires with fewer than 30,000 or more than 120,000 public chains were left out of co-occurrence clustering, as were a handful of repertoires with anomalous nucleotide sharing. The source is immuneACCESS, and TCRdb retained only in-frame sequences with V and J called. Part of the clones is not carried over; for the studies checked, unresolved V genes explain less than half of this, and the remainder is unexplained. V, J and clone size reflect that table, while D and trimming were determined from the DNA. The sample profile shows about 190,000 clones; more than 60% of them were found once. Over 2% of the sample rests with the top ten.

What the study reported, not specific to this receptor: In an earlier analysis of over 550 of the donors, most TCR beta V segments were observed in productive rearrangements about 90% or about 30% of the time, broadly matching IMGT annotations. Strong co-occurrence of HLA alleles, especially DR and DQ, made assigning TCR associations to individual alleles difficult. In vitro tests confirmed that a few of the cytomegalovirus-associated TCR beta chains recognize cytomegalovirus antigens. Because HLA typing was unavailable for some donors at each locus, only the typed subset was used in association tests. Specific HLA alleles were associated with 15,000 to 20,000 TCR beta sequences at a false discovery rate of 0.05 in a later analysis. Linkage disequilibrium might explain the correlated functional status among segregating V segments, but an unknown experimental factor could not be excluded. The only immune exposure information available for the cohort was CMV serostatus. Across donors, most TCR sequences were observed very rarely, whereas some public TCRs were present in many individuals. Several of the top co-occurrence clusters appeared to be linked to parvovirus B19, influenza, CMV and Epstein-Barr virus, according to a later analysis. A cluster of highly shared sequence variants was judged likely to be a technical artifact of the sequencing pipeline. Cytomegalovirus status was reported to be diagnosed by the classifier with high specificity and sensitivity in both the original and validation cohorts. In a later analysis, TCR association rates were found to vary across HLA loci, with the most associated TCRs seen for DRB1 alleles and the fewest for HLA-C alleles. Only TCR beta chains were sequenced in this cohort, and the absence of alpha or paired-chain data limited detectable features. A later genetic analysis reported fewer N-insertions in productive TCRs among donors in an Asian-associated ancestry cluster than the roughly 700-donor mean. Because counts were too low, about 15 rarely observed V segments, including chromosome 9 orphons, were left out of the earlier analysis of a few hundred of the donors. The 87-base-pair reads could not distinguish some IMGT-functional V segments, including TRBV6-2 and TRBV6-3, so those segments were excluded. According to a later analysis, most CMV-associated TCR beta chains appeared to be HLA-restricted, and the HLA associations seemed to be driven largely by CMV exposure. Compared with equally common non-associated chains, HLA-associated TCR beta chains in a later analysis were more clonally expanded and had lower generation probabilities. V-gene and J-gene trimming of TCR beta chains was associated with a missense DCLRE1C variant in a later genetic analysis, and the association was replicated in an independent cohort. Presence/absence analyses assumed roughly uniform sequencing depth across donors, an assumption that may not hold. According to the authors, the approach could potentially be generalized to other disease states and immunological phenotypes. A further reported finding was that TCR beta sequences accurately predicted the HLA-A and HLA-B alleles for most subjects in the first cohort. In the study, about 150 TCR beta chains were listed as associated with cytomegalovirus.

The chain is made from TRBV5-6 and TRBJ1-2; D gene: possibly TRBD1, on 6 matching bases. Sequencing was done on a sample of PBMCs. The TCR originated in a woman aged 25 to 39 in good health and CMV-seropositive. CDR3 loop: CASSPTQGFAGYTF. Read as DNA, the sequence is TGTGCCAGCAGCCCTACACAGGGTTTTGCTGGCTACACCTTC.